The clone carrying this T cell receptor beta chain was counted ten times or more. Individual TCR cDNA molecules each bore their own unique molecular identifier. TCRdb reprocessed the 5' RACE reads with MiXCR, giving one entry per CDR3 protein. Found here are under 85,000 distinct CDR3 sequences, 7.5% to 9.5% of them singletons; the top ten hold 6.5% to 8.5%. This sample stems from a study of spatial heterogeneity in lung cancer. V was clipped by 2 bases and J by 2 bases, with 9 bases between them. CDR3 length: 14 amino acids. Per germline, CDR1 SNHLY and CDR2 FYNNEI. This sample's time point: sample taken at primary tumor resection. Unsorted samples of tumor, nontumor lung or frozen PBMC had their whole RNA sequenced.

The specimen comprised PBMCs, sampled at surgery. The chain has TRBV2 and TRBJ1-1; no firm D call. The receptor's source is a male donor with early-stage non-small cell lung cancer. The CDR3 DNA sequence: TGTGCCAGCAGTGAATCGGAGGGAAACACTGAAGCTTTCTTT. It yields the protein CASSESEGNTEAFF.